This is a list of T cell receptor beta chains from one sample in a study of cytomegalovirus exposure and HLA in healthy donors. The assay was immunoSEQ multiplex PCR, and TCRdb's table has in-frame clones only and misses some. The sample includes about 130,000 clones, roughly 89% of them seen just once. The material sequenced was PBMCs. All receptors come from a woman aged 18-29 years in good health and CMV-seronegative. The CDR3 runs from the conserved cysteine through the conserved F or W. Fields, in order: CDR3 DNA, CDR3 protein, clone size, D gene, CDR3 length, J gene, V gene. The D gene is left open where the match is weak. Size values are once, few and many counts, or a class for expanded clones, and some rows have none.

TGCGCCAGCAGTTATGGCCACCAGGGGGATAGCAATCAGCCCCAGCATTTT,CASSYGHQGDSNQPQHF,NA,TRBD1,17,TRBJ1-5,TRBV5-1
TGTGCCAGCTCACGGTCCGGGATTGCTGATGAAGCTTTCTTT,CASSRSGIADEAFF,NA,NA,14,TRBJ1-1,TRBV18
TGCGCCAGCAGCCATTCCCTGCGGCAGGGCGGCAATCAGCCCCAGCATTTT,CASSHSLRQGGNQPQHF,NA,NA,17,TRBJ1-5,TRBV4-1
TGTGCCATCAGTGAACTGAAAGTAGGACAGGGGGCCTCTGGCTACACCTTC,CAISELKVGQGASGYTF,NA,TRBD1,17,TRBJ1-2,TRBV10-3
TGTGCCATCAGTGAGGGCGGACAGAGCTATGGCTACACCTTC,CAISEGGQSYGYTF,few,NA,14,TRBJ1-2,TRBV10-3
TGTGCCAGCAAGAGTCCGGGGTCCTACGAGCAGTACTTC,CASKSPGSYEQYF,NA,NA,13,TRBJ2-7,TRBV2
TGTGCCAGTAGTATGGGGACAGGGCGTTACATGAACACTGAAGCTTTCTTT,CASSMGTGRYMNTEAFF,NA,TRBD1,17,TRBJ1-1,TRBV19
TGTGCCAGCAGCTCCGGGACTAGCGGGACCTACAATGAGCAGTTCTTC,CASSSGTSGTYNEQFF,once,TRBD2,16,TRBJ2-1,TRBV11-3
TGTGCCAGCAGTTTCCGGGACAGGGCTGCAGATACGCAGTATTTT,CASSFRDRAADTQYF,once,TRBD1,15,TRBJ2-3,TRBV27
TGTGCCAGCAGCCACCGGGGACTCCCGATGGTCCATGAGCAGTTCTTC,CASSHRGLPMVHEQFF,NA,NA,16,TRBJ2-1,TRBV2
TGTGCCAGCAGCGTTCAGGGGTACACCGGGGAGCTGTTTTTT,CASSVQGYTGELFF,NA,NA,14,TRBJ2-2,TRBV7-8
TGTGCCAGCCGGGACAGGGGGCTGGGCACAGATACGCAGTATTTT,CASRDRGLGTDTQYF,NA,TRBD1,15,TRBJ2-3,TRBV27
TGTGCCAGTACCACGCCCCAGGGCATCTACACTGAAGCTTTCTTT,CASTTPQGIYTEAFF,once,NA,15,TRBJ1-1,TRBV19
TGTGCCAGCAGCCAATGGGGAACAGGCTCTGGAAACACCATATATTTT,CASSQWGTGSGNTIYF,few,NA,16,TRBJ1-3,TRBV16
TGTGCCAGCAGTTTATCGGCCGGGAGGGCCGTTTCTCATGAGCAGTTCTTC,CASSLSAGRAVSHEQFF,NA,TRBD2,17,TRBJ2-1,TRBV27
TGTGCCAGCAGCCCGAGTCAGAAGGGGGCCGACTCCTACGAGCAGTACTTC,CASSPSQKGADSYEQYF,NA,TRBD1,17,TRBJ2-7,TRBV7-3
TGTGCCAGCAGCACCAATAGCGGGCCTTACACAGATACGCAGTATTTT,CASSTNSGPYTDTQYF,NA,TRBD2,16,TRBJ2-3,TRBV7-8
TGTGCCAGCAGTTACTCGACGGACTTTAATGAGCAGTTCTTC,CASSYSTDFNEQFF,few,NA,14,TRBJ2-1,TRBV6-5